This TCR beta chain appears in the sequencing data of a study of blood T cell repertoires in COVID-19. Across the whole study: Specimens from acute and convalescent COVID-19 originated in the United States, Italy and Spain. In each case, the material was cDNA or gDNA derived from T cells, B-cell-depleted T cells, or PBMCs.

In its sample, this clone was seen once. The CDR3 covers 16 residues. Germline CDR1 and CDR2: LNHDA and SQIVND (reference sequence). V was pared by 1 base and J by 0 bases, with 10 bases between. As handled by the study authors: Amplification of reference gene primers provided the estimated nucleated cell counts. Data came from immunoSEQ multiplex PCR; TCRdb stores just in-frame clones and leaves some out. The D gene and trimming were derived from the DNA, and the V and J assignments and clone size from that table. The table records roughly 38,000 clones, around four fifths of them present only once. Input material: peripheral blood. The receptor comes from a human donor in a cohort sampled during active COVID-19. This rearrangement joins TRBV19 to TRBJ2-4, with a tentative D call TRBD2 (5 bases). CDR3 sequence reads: CASSIGRDLAKNIQYF. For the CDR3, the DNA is TGTGCCAGTAGTATAGGCCGGGATCTAGCCAAAAACATTCAGTACTTC. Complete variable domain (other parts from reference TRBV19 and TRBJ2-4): DGGITQSPKYLFRKEGQNVTLSCEQNLNHDAMYWYRQDPGQGLRLIYYSQIVNDFQKGDIAEGYSVSREKKESFPLTVTSAQKNPTAFYLCASSIGRDLAKNIQYFGAGTRLSVL.